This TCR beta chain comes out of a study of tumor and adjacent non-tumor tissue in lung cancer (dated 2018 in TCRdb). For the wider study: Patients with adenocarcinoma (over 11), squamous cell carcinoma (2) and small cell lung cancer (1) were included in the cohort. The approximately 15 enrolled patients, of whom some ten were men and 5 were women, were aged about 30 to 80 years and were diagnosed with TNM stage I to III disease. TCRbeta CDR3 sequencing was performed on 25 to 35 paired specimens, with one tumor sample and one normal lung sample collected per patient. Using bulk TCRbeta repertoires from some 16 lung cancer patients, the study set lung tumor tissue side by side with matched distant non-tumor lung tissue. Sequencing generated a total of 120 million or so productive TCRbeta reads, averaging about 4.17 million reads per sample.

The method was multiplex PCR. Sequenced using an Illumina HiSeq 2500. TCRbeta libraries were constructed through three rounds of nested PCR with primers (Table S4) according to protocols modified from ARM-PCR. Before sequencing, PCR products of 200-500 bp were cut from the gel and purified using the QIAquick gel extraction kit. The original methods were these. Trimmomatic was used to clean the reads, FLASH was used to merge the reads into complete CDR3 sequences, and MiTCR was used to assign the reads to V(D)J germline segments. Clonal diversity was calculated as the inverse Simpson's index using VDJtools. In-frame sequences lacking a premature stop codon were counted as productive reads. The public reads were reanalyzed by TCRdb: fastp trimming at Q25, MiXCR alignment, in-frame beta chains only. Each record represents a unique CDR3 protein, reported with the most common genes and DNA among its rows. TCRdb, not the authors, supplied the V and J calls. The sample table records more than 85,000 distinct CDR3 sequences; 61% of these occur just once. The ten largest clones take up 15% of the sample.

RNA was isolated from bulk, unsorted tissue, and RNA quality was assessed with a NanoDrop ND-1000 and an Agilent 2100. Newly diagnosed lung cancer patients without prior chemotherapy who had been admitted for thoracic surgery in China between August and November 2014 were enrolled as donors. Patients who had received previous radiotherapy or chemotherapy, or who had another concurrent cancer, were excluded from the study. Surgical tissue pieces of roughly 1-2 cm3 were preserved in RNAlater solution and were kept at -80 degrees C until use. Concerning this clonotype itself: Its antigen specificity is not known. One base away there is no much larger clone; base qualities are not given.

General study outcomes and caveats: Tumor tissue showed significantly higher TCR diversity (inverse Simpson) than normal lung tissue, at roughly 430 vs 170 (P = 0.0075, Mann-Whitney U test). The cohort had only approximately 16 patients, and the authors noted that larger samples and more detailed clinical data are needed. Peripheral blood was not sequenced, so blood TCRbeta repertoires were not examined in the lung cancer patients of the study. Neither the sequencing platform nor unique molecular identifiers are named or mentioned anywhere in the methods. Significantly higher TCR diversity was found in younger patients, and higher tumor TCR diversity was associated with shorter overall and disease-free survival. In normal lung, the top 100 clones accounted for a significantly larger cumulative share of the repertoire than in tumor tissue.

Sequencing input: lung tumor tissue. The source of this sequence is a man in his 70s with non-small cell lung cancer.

DNA sequence: TGTGCCTGGAATAGGGGGCCCGGGGCCTACGAGCAGTACTTC. Translated, this gives CAWNRGPGAYEQYF. The chain couples TRBV30 to TRBJ2-7; a stretch of 7 junction bases matches TRBD1. The cysteine opens and the phenylalanine closes a CDR3 of 14 amino acids. Left in the record is the CDR3 DNA by itself, 42 bases read in frame from the first base. Trimmed from V: 4 bases; trimmed from J: 2 bases; junction bases lacking a gene match: 8. The germline V gene (reference sequence) specifies GTSNPN as CDR1 and SVGIG as CDR2.